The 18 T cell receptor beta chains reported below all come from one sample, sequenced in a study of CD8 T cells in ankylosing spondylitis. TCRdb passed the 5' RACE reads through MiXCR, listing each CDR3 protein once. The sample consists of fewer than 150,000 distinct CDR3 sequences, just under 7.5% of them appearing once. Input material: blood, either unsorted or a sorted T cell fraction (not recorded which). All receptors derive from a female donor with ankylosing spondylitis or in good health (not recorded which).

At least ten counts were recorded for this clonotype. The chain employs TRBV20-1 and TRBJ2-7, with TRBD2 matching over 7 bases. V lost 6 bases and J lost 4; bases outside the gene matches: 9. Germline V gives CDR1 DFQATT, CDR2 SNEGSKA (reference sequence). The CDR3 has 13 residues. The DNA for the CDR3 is TGCAGTGCCCCCCTGCGGGGGTTATACGAGCAGTACTTC. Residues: CSAPLRGLYEQYF.

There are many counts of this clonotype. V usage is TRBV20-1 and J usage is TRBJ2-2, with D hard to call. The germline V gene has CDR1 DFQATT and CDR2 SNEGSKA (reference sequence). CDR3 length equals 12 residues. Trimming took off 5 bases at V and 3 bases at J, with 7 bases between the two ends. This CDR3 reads CSASKDTGELFF. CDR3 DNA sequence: TGCAGTGCTTCGAAAGACACCGGGGAGCTGTTTTTT.

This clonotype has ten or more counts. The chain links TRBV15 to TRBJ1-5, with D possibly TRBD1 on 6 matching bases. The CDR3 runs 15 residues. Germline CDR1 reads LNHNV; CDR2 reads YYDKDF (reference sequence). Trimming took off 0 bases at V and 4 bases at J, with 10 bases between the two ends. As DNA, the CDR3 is TGTGCCACCAGCAGAGATGTGGGGGCTAATCAGCCCCAGCATTTT. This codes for CATSRDVGANQPQHF. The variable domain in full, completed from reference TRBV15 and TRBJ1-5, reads DAMVIQNPRYQVTQFGKPVTLSCSQTLNHNVMYWYQQKSSQAPKLLFHYYDKDFNNEADTPDNFQSRRPNTSFCFLDIRSPGLGDTAMYLCATSRDVGANQPQHFGDGTRLSIL.

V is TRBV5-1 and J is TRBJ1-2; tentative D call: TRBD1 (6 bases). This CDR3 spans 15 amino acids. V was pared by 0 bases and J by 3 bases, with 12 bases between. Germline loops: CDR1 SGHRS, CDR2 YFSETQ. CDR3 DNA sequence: TGCGCCAGCAGCTTGGGCCCAGGGGTGGACTATGGCTACACCTTC. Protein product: CASSLGPGVDYGYTF.

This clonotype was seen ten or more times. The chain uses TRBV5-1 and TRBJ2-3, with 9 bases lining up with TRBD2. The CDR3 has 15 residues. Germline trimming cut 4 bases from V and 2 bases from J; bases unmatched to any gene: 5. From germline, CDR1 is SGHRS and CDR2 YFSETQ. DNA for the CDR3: TGCGCCAGCAGCCTGGAGCGGGGGGACACAGATACGCAGTATTTT. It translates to CASSLERGDTDTQYF. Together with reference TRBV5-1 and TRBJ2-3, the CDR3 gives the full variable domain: KAGVTQTPRYLIKTRGQQVTLSCSPISGHRSVSWYQQTPGQGLQFLFEYFSETQRNKGNFPGRFSGRQFSNSRSEMNVSTLELGDSALYLCASSLERGDTDTQYFGPGTRLTVL.

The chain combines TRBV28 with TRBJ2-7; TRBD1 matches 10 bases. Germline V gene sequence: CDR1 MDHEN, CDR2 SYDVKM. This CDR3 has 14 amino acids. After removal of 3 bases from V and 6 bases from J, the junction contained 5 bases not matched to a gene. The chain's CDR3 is CASSFQGDRGEQYF. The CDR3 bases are TGTGCCAGCAGTTTTCAGGGGGACAGGGGCGAGCAGTACTTC.

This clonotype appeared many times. Here the CDR3 reads CASTATNTEAFF. DNA of the CDR3: TGTGCCAGTACAGCGACGAACACTGAAGCTTTCTTT. The V and J genes are TRBV18 and TRBJ1-1; D unclear. Germline lookup yields CDR1 KGHSH and CDR2 LQKENI. This CDR3 comprises 12 residues. V dropped 9 bases and J dropped 1 base, with 9 bases sitting between them.

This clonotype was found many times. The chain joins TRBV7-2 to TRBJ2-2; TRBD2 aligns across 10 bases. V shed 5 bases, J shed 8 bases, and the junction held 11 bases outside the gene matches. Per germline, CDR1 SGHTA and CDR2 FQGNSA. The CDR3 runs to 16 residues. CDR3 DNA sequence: TGTGCCAGCAGCGAGACTAGCGGGCTCCCCGGGGGGGAGCTGTTTTTT. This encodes CASSETSGLPGGELFF.

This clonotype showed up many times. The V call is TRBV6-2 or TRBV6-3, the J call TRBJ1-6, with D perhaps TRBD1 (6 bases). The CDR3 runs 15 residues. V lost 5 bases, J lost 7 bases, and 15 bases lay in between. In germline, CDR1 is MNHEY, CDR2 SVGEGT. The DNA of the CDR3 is TGTGCCAGCAGTGACGCAGGGGCCGACAATTCACCCCTCCACTTT. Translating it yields CASSDAGADNSPLHF.

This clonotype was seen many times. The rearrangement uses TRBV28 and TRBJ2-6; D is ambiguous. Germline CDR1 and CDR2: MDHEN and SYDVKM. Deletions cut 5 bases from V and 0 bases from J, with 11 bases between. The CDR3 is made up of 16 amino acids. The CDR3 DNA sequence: TGTGCCAGCAGTCACGGGCCGGGCTCTGGGGCCAACGTCCTGACTTTC. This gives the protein CASSHGPGSGANVLTF.

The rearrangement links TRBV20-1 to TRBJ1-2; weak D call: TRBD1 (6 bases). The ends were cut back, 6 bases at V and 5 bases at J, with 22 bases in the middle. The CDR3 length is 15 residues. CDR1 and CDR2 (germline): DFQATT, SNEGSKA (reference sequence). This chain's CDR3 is CSANWDRPGAYGYTF. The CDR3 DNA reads TGCAGTGCCAACTGGGACCGTCCAGGGGCGTATGGCTACACCTTC.

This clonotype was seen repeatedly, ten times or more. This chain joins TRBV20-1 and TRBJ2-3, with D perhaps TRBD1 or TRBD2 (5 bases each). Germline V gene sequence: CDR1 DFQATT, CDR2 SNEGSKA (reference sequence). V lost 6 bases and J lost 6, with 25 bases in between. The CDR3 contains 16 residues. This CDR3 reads CSANAARDPQGDTQYF. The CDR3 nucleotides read TGCAGTGCAAACGCAGCTCGGGACCCCCAAGGGGATACGCAGTATTTT.

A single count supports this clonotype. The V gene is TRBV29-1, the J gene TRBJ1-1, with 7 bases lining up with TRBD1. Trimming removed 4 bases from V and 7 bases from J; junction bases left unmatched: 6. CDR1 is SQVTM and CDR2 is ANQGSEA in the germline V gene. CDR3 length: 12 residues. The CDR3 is CSVGIGGNEAFF. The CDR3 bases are TGCAGCGTTGGTATAGGGGGCAATGAAGCTTTCTTT.

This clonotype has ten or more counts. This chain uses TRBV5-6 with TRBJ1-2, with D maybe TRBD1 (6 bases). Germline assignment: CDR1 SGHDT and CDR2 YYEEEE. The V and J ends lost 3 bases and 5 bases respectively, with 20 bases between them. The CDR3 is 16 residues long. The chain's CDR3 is CASSYVGEATGYGYTF. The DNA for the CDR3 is TGTGCCAGCAGCTACGTCGGGGAAGCAACAGGGTATGGCTACACCTTC.

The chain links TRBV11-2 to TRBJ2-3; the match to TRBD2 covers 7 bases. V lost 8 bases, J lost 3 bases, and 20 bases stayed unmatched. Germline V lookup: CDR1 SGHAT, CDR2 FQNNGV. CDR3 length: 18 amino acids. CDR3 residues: CASRVPRSGTSRTDTQYF. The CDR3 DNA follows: TGTGCCAGCCGGGTACCGAGGAGCGGGACCTCGAGGACAGATACGCAGTATTTT.

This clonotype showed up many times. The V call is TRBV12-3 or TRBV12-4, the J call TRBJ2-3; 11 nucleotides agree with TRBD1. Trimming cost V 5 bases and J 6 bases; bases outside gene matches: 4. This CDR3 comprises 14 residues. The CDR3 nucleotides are TGTGCCAGCAGTCGGGACAGGGGGAGGGATACGCAGTATTTT. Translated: CASSRDRGRDTQYF.

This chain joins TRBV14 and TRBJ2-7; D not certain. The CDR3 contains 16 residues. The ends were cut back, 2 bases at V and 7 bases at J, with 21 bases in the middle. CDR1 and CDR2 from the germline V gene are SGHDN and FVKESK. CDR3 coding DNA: TGTGCCAGCAGCCAATCCGGACGTGGTACTCTCGGGGAGCAGTACTTC. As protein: CASSQSGRGTLGEQYF.

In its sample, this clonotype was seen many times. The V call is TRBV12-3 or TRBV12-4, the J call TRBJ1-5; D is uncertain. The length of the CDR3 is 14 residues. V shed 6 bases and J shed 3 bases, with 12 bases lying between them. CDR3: CASSPFSVNQPQHF. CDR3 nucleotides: TGTGCCAGCAGCCCGTTTAGCGTCAATCAGCCCCAGCATTTT.